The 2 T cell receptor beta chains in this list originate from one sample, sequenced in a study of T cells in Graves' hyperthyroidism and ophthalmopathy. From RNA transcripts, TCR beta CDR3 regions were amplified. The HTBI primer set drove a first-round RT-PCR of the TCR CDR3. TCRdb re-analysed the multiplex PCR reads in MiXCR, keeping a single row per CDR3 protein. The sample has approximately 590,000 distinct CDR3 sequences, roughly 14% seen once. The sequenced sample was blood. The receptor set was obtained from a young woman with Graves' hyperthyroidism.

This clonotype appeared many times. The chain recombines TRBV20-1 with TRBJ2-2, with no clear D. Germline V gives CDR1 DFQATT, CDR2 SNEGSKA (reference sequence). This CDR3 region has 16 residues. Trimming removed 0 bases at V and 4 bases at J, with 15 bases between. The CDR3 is CSARDYMLGITGELFF. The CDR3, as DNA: TGCAGTGCTAGAGATTATATGCTGGGGATCACCGGGGAGCTGTTTTTT.

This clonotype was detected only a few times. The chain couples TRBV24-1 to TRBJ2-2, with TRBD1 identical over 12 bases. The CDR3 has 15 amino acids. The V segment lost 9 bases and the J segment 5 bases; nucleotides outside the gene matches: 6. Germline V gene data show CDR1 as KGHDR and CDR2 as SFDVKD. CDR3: CATGGQGARTGELFF. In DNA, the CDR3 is TGTGCCACCGGGGGACAGGGGGCGCGGACCGGGGAGCTGTTTTTT.